This note documents a single T cell receptor beta chain sequence. Only a few counts were recorded for this clonotype. The target of this receptor is not known. No much larger clone exists at a distance of one base, and base qualities are not known. This sample was taken from a study of early T cells in non-severe SARS-CoV-2 infection (dated by TCRdb to about 2021). About the investigation overall: Because TCR sequencing was done on bulk RNA from unsorted whole blood, the alpha and beta chains could not be paired. Broad study findings and their caveats: VDJdb matching was skewed toward anti-spike CD8 responses and likely underestimated virus-specific expansions, missing private and CD4 specificities.

Set within a cohort of healthcare workers in London, UK, this nested case-control study involved weekly PCR testing of nasopharyngeal swabs along with blood sampling. Between 23 and 31 March 2020, the week of the UK lockdown, healthcare workers were enrolled and then followed up weekly for as long as 16 weeks. CDR1 and CDR2, per the germline V gene, are SGHRS and YFSETQ. From its cysteine to its phenylalanine, the CDR3 spans 12 amino acids. Only the CDR3 region is kept as DNA, spanning 36 bases read in frame from base 1. V loses 5 bases of germline sequence and J loses 5 bases, and the interval between the two ends is 5 bases. Library preparation used 5' RACE. TCRdb lists the instrument as NextSeq 500. The TCR library protocol attached unique molecular identifiers to individual cDNA molecules to correct for sequencing error and PCR bias. Both TCR alpha and beta chains were sequenced, and tight co-correlation was observed between alpha and beta sequence abundances in each sample. Per the source publication's procedure: Decombinator V4 was used to annotate TCR sequences for V gene, J gene and CDR3. TCRs were defined as expanded if a significant change between any two time points was detected under a Poisson model with p below 0.0001. TCR abundances were normalised to the total number of TCRs sequenced in each sample and reported as counts per million. TRAV1-2 paired with TRAJ12, TRAJ20 or TRAJ33 defined MAIT TCRs, while TRAV10 paired with TRAJ18 defined iNKT TCRs. A search of VDJdb, accessed on 1 November 2021, was run for TCRs annotated to CMV, EBV and SARS-CoV-2, with TCRs annotated for multiple antigens excluded. The public sequencing data were trimmed at Q25 with fastp and processed into clonotypes with MiXCR by TCRdb, which kept only in-frame beta chains. Every CDR3 protein is listed once, alongside the most common genes and DNA of its rows. TCRdb assigned the V and J calls; the authors' analysis was not used. Across this sample there are tens of thousands of distinct CDR3 sequences, with 11% to 15% seen only once. Jointly, the top ten make up roughly 6.5% of the sample.

The TCR comes from an adult who was a healthcare worker with PCR-confirmed SARS-CoV-2 infection or an uninfected control (not recorded which). The rearrangement combines TRBV5-1 with TRBJ1-6; no D gene can be assigned with confidence. Specimen: whole blood. CDR3 loop: CASRTDNSPLHF. The nucleotide sequence reads TGCGCCAGCAGAACGGATAATTCACCCCTCCACTTT.